This TCR beta chain was obtained from a study of blood T cell repertoires in COVID-19. Study-wide context: Sites across the United States, Italy and Spain contributed samples from acute and convalescent COVID-19.

Profiled with immunoSEQ multiplex PCR; TCRdb holds only in-frame clones, not every one. The sample yields about 42,000 clones, about 86% seen once. Sequencing used peripheral blood. This TCR came from a man between 65 and 85 years old with acute or convalescent COVID-19.

CDR3 protein: CASSYSSSAGSPLHF. The CDR3, as DNA: TGTGCCAGCAGTTACTCGAGTTCTGCGGGTTCACCCCTCCACTTT. The chain combines TRBV6-2 or TRBV6-3 with TRBJ1-6, with D uncertain. Trimming shortened V by 0 bases and J by 9 bases, and 12 bases separated the two germline ends. The CDR3 extends over 15 amino acids. Germline values: CDR1 MNHEY, CDR2 SVGEGT.